The source of this T cell receptor beta chain is a study of blood T cells in healthy people across ages. About the study: The template switching approach captured approximately one barcoded beta molecule for every two T cells.

The second PCR ran 7 to 11 cycles with a sample-barcoded 5' primer and J-beta primers. MiXCR, run by TCRdb on the 5' RACE reads, gives a single entry per CDR3 protein. The table includes fewer than 1,000,000 distinct CDR3 sequences, less than 60% detected once. Points on this clonotype: Its antigen is still unknown.

Whole-study results and caveats: Long-lived donors exceeded aged donors in naive CD4+ cells and diversity. From one million sequenced T cells, diversity estimates were lower bounds.

The germline V and J ends were trimmed by 0 bases and 2 bases, with 8 bases remaining between them. CDR1 is DFQATT, CDR2 SNEGSKA, per germline (reference sequence). This CDR3 has 13 residues. The chain combines TRBV20-1 with TRBJ2-7; D unclear. Material for sequencing was blood. This sequence originates from a man at least 80 years old in good health. CDR3: CSARDYKAYEQYF. As DNA, the CDR3 is TGCAGTGCTAGAGATTATAAGGCCTACGAGCAGTACTTC.